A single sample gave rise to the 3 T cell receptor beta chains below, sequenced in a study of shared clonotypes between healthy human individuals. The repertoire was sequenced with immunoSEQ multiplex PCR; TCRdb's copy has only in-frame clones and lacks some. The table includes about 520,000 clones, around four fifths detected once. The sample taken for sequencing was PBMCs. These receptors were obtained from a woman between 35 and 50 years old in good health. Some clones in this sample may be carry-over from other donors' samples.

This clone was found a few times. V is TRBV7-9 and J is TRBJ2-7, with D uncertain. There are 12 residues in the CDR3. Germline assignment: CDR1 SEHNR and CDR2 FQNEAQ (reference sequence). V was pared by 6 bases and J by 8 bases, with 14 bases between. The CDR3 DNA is TGTGCCAGCAGACCGGACGGCCCTCAGCAGTACTTC. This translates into CASRPDGPQQYF.

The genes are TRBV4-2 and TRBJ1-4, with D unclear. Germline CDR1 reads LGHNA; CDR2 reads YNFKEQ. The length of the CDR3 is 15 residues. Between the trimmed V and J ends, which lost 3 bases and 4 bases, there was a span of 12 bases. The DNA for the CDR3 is TGTGCCAGCAGCCAGGAAGACCGGTTTAATGAAAAACTGTTTTTT. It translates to CASSQEDRFNEKLFF.

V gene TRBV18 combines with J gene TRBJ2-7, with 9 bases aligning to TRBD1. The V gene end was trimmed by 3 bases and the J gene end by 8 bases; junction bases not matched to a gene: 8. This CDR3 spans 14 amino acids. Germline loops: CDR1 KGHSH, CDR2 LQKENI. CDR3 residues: CASSPGTGLFQQYF. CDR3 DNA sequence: TGTGCCAGCTCACCGGGGACAGGGCTATTTCAGCAGTACTTC.